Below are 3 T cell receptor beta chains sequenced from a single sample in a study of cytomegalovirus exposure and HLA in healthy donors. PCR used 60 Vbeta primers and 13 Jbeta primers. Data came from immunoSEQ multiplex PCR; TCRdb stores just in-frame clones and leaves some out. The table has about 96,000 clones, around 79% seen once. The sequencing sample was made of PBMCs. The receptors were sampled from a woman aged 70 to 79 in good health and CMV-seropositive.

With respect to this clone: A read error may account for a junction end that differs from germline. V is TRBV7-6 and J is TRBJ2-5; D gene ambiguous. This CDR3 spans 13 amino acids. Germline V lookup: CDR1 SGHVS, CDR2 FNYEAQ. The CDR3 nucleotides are TGTGCCAGCAGCTCTAGTATCTTGACGCCCTCGGACTTC. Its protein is CASSSSILTPSDF.

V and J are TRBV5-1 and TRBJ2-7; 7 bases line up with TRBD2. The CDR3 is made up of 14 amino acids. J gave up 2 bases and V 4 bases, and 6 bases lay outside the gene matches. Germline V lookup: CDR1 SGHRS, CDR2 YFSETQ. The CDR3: CASSPTGTTYEQYF. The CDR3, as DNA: TGCGCCAGCAGCCCAACTGGGACTACCTACGAGCAGTACTTC. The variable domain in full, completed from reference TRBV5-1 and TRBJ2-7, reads KAGVTQTPRYLIKTRGQQVTLSCSPISGHRSVSWYQQTPGQGLQFLFEYFSETQRNKGNFPGRFSGRQFSNSRSEMNVSTLELGDSALYLCASSPTGTTYEQYFGPGTRLTVT.

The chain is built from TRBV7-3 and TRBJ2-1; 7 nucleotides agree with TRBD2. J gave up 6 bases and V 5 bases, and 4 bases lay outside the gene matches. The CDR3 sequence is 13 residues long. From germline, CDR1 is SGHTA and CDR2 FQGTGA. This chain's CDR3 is CASSQGLVNEQFF. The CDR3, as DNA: TGTGCCAGCAGCCAAGGACTAGTCAATGAGCAGTTCTTC.